A single sample gave rise to the 32 T cell receptor beta chains below, sequenced in a study of blood T cell repertoires in COVID-19. Clones were read by immunoSEQ multiplex PCR, and TCRdb kept only the in-frame ones, dropping some. The sample has some 260,000 clones; about nine tenths are singletons. The sample taken for sequencing was peripheral blood. The receptors were sampled from a woman aged 25-40 years with COVID-19, enrolled during active disease.

This rearrangement joins TRBV6-5 to TRBJ2-7; D is unresolved. CDR3 size: 14 residues. V shed 7 bases and J shed 0 bases, with 13 bases lying between them. Germline CDR1 is MNHEY and CDR2 is SVGAGI. CDR3 in amino acids: CASIIDPSSYEQYV. CDR3 coding DNA: TGTGCCAGCATTATCGACCCTAGCTCCTACGAGCAGTACGTC.

Here the CDR3 reads CASSFRYPQGKLFF. CDR3 coding DNA: TGTGCCAGCAGTTTTCGCTATCCCCAGGGTAAACTGTTTTTT. The chain couples TRBV27 to TRBJ1-4, with a tentative D call TRBD1 (5 bases). Trimming cost V 3 bases and J 11 bases, with 16 bases left between them. Germline CDR1 reads MNHEY; CDR2 reads SMNVEV (reference sequence). CDR3 length equals 14 residues.

The rearrangement joins TRBV10-1 to TRBJ2-5; possible D gene TRBD1, 6 bases. Germline V gene data show CDR1 as WNHNN and CDR2 as SYGVQD (reference sequence). The CDR3 has 13 amino acids. V lost 4 bases, J lost 5 bases, and 11 bases lay in between. The CDR3, as DNA: TGCGCCAGCAGTGGATCAGGGGTGGAGACCCAGTACTTC. As protein: CASSGSGVETQYF.

The chain has TRBV19 and TRBJ1-4; 9 nucleotides align to TRBD1. The V gene end was trimmed by 3 bases and the J gene end by 5 bases; junction bases not matched to a gene: 4. Per the germline V gene, CDR1 is LNHDA and CDR2 is SQIVND (reference sequence). The CDR3 is 15 amino acids. CDR3 sequence: CASSIGTGRNEKLFF. The CDR3 DNA reads as TGTGCCAGTAGTATCGGGACAGGGAGGAATGAAAAACTGTTTTTT.

The chain carries TRBV6-1 and TRBJ2-1, with TRBD2 matching 7 bases. The CDR3 loop spans 13 amino acids. Germline values: CDR1 MNHNS, CDR2 SASEGT. V was clipped by 7 bases and J by 9 bases; unmatched bases: 9. CDR3 sequence: CASTKTGEGEQFF. As DNA, the CDR3 is TGTGCCAGCACGAAGACCGGGGAGGGTGAGCAGTTCTTC.

This clone turned up a few times. The chain joins TRBV6-5 to TRBJ1-6; D is ambiguous. Germline CDR1 MNHEY, CDR2 SVGAGI. This CDR3 spans 16 amino acids. The V end was cut by 2 bases, the J end by 6 bases, with 14 bases between. CDR3 DNA: TGTGCCAGCAGTTACGGGGTGGCGGGTAGTAATTCACCCCTCCACTTT. This gives the protein CASSYGVAGSNSPLHF.

This clone was detected only once. The rearrangement joins TRBV4-3 to TRBJ1-1; D might be TRBD1 (5 bases). The CDR3 spans 14 residues. Per germline, CDR1 LGHNA and CDR2 YSLEER. V dropped 3 bases and J dropped 5 bases, with 13 bases sitting between them. The CDR3 here is CASSHSGLVTEAFF. The DNA of the CDR3 is TGCGCCAGCAGCCATTCAGGGCTTGTAACTGAAGCTTTCTTT.

V gene TRBV6-1 combines with J gene TRBJ1-4, with 8 bases matching TRBD1. V dropped 5 bases and J dropped 8; count of bases not matched to a gene: 7. Per germline, CDR1 MNHNS and CDR2 SASEGT. This CDR3 is built from 14 residues. Written as DNA, the CDR3 is TGTGCCAGCAGTCAGGACAGGGTGAGCGAAAAACTGTTTTTT. It translates to CASSQDRVSEKLFF.

This clone was seen once. The chain carries TRBV6-6 and TRBJ2-3, with D possibly TRBD2 on 5 matching bases. The V end lost 7 bases, the J end lost 4 bases, and 9 bases lay between the germline ends. The germline gives CDR1 MNHNY, CDR2 SVGAGI (reference sequence). The CDR3 runs 12 residues. CDR3 nucleotides: TGTGCCAGCACCATGGGAGCAGATACGCAGTATTTT. Encoded protein: CASTMGADTQYF.

The rearrangement joins TRBV19 to TRBJ2-5; 15 nucleotides match TRBD2. The V gene's germline CDR1 is LNHDA and CDR2 SQIVND (reference sequence). The junction had 10 bases not matched to a gene; V was cut back by 7 bases and J by 4 bases. This CDR3 contains 17 residues. The CDR3 region has the DNA TGTGCCAGTACCCCTGGACTAGCGGGGGGGCTGTTAGAGACCCAGTACTTC. Its translation: CASTPGLAGGLLETQYF. The variable domain in full, with the rest retrieved from reference TRBV19 and TRBJ2-5, is DGGITQSPKYLFRKEGQNVTLSCEQNLNHDAMYWYRQDPGQGLRLIYYSQIVNDFQKGDIAEGYSVSREKKESFPLTVTSAQKNPTAFYLCASTPGLAGGLLETQYFGPGTRLLVL.

The chain combines TRBV27 with TRBJ2-7, with D maybe TRBD2 (5 bases). This CDR3 contains 18 residues. Trimming pared 5 bases from V and 2 bases from J, leaving 25 bases between. Per germline, CDR1 MNHEY and CDR2 SMNVEV (reference sequence). The CDR3 here is CASSLPSPGSRWAYEQYV. CDR3 in DNA: TGTGCCAGCAGTCTCCCCTCCCCGGGATCCCGGTGGGCCTACGAGCAGTACGTC.

V gene TRBV10-3 combines with J gene TRBJ1-5; D is possibly TRBD1 (5 bases). The CDR3 is made up of 14 amino acids. The germline V gene has CDR1 ENHRY and CDR2 SYGVKD. Trimming took 1 base from V and 5 from J, leaving 9 bases between them. The CDR3 DNA reads TGTGCCATCAGTGAGTTGGGGGAGGATCAGCCCCAGCATTTT. It codes for CAISELGEDQPQHF.

The chain couples TRBV4-1 to TRBJ2-1, with D maybe TRBD1 (5 bases). CDR1 is MGHRA, CDR2 YSYEKL, per germline. V shed 4 bases and J shed 6 bases, with 10 bases lying between them. This CDR3 has 13 amino acids. CDR3 residues: CASSPQGANEQFF. The CDR3 DNA sequence: TGCGCCAGCAGCCCGCAGGGCGCCAATGAGCAGTTCTTC.

This chain connects TRBV12-5 to TRBJ2-3; maybe TRBD2 (6 bases). This CDR3 spans 19 amino acids. Germline CDR1 and CDR2: LGHNT and FRNRAP. The V and J ends lost 0 bases and 2 bases respectively, with 21 bases between them. CDR3 residues: CASGLVRGEVWYPTDTQYF. As DNA, the CDR3 is TGTGCTAGTGGTTTGGTACGCGGGGAGGTATGGTACCCCACAGATACGCAGTATTTT.

As regards this clone: One end of the junction does not line up with germline, which may come from a read error. V is TRBV12-3 or TRBV12-4 and J is TRBJ1-4, with TRBD1 identical over 7 bases. The CDR3 runs 11 residues. CDR3 protein: CASSDWDRMYF. The CDR3 nucleotides read TGTGCCAGCAGTGACTGGGACAGAATGTATTTT.

The rearrangement joins TRBV7-8 to TRBJ2-5; the D gene is possibly TRBD2 (5 bases). From germline, CDR1 is SGHVS and CDR2 FQNEAQ. V lost 0 bases and J lost 4, with 12 bases in between. The CDR3 contains 15 residues. CDR3 sequence (DNA): TGTGCCAGCAGCTTAGCGTCGGCACTAGGAGAGACCCAGTACTTC. Its translation: CASSLASALGETQYF.

The J gene is TRBJ1-6, the V gene TRBV11-3, with TRBD1 matching over 9 bases. This CDR3 region has 20 residues. The germline V gene encodes CDR1 SGHNT and CDR2 YENEEA. Germline trimming cut 3 bases from V and 10 bases from J; bases unmatched to any gene: 22. The CDR3 nucleotides read TGTGCCAGCAGCTTGTCAAGAGGGAGCCGGGACAGGGAGCCGGGCTCACCCCTCCACTTT. This translates into CASSLSRGSRDREPGSPLHF.

The chain uses TRBV4-2 and TRBJ2-1; the D gene is possibly TRBD2 (6 bases). This CDR3 region has 14 residues. Germline loops: CDR1 LGHNA, CDR2 YNFKEQ. Trimming shortened V by 3 bases and J by 15 bases, and 21 bases separated the two germline ends. The CDR3 sequence is CASSQDYDGSRWFF. DNA of the CDR3: TGTGCCAGCAGCCAGGACTACGACGGATCCAGATGGTTCTTC.

V and J are TRBV10-3 and TRBJ2-3, with 7 bases matching TRBD2. J gave up 4 bases and V 2 bases, and 0 bases lay outside the gene matches. From germline, CDR1 is ENHRY and CDR2 SYGVKD. There are 13 residues in the CDR3. This chain's CDR3 is CAISEGGADTQYF. DNA for the CDR3: TGTGCCATCAGTGAGGGGGGGGCAGATACGCAGTATTTT.

This chain uses TRBV23-1 with TRBJ2-5; D may be TRBD1 (5 bases). TRBV23-1 is an ORF; its function is uncertain. The CDR3 has 20 residues. V lost 7 bases, J lost 3 bases, and 33 bases lay in between. The CDR3 loop is CASTDFAPRVITYPKETQYF. The CDR3 region has the DNA TGCGCCAGCACCGATTTCGCCCCCAGGGTGATAACCTACCCTAAAGAGACCCAGTACTTC.

In nucleotides, the CDR3 is TGTGCCTCTCACCGCGGGGGTCCTTCCAATGAGCAGTTCTTC. It specifies CASHRGGPSNEQFF. The chain is built from TRBV27 and TRBJ2-1; 7 nucleotides line up with TRBD2. Losses at the gene ends were 11 bases for V and 6 bases for J; bases not matched to a gene: 13. CDR1 and CDR2 from the germline V gene are MNHEY and SMNVEV (reference sequence). This CDR3 comprises 14 residues.

This clone was detected only a few times. The genes are TRBV9 and TRBJ2-1, with TRBD2 identical over 8 bases. Germline V gene sequence: CDR1 SGDLS, CDR2 YYNGEE. The CDR3 has 15 residues. With 0 bases clipped from V and 3 bases from J, the junction kept 2 bases outside the gene matches. The CDR3 coding sequence is TGTGCCAGCAGCGTAGGAAGCGGGAGCTACAATGAGCAGTTCTTC. Encoded protein: CASSVGSGSYNEQFF.

The V and J genes are TRBV5-5 and TRBJ2-3, with 8 bases identical to TRBD1. This CDR3 spans 15 amino acids. The junction had 5 bases not matched to a gene; V was cut back by 5 bases and J by 0 bases. The germline CDR1 and CDR2 sequences are SGHKS and YYEKEE (reference sequence). The CDR3 DNA reads as TGTGCCAGCAGAAGGACAGGGCGGAGCACAGATACGCAGTATTTT. It yields the protein CASRRTGRSTDTQYF.

This clone was found a few times. V and J are TRBV21-1 and TRBJ2-1; whether TRBD1, the table's D call, matches the DNA was not checked. TRBV21-1 is annotated as a pseudogene. This CDR3 comprises 15 residues. For the CDR3, the DNA is TGTGCCAGCAGCAATAGCCAGGGTCCCTACAATGAGCAGTTCTTC. This codes for CASSNSQGPYNEQFF.

This rearrangement joins TRBV4-3 to TRBJ2-2; D gene uncertain. The CDR3 totals 14 residues. Trimming pared 4 bases from V and 1 base from J, leaving 7 bases between. CDR1 LGHNA and CDR2 YSLEER come from the germline V gene. The CDR3 nucleotides read TGCGCCAGCAGCCCCTACAGGAACACCGGGGAGCTGTTTTTT. The encoded protein is CASSPYRNTGELFF.

The rearrangement joins TRBV12-3 or TRBV12-4 to TRBJ1-5; tentatively, D is TRBD1 (6 bases). V was shortened by 8 bases and J by 4 bases, with 12 bases between the two germline ends. The CDR3 has 13 amino acids. The CDR3 sequence: CASSKGENQPQHF. DNA for the CDR3: TGTGCCAGCTCGAAGGGGGAGAATCAGCCCCAGCATTTT.

This chain joins TRBV19 and TRBJ1-4; TRBD1 matches 8 bases. The CDR3 covers 14 residues. Trimming cost V 4 bases and J 8 bases; bases outside gene matches: 6. Germline V gene lookup returns CDR1 LNHDA and CDR2 SQIVND (reference sequence). This CDR3 reads CASSRTGMGEKLFF. Written as DNA, the CDR3 is TGTGCCAGTAGTAGGACAGGGATGGGGGAAAAACTGTTTTTT.

This clone occurred a few times. This rearrangement joins TRBV2 to TRBJ1-6; the D is unclear. CDR1 and CDR2 from the germline V gene are SNHLY and FYNNEI. The CDR3 spans 14 residues. V lost 3 bases, J lost 7 bases, and 10 bases lay in between. This chain's CDR3 is CASSDGSENSPLHF. The CDR3 bases are TGTGCCAGCAGTGATGGCAGCGAGAATTCACCCCTCCACTTT.

The rearrangement uses TRBV19 and TRBJ2-5; tentatively, D is TRBD1 (6 bases). There are 17 residues in the CDR3. The germline V gene encodes CDR1 LNHDA and CDR2 SQIVND (reference sequence). Trimming left V 5 bases short and J 5 bases short, with 24 bases between. The CDR3 DNA follows: TGTGCCAGTAGTGTTTGGGGGCTGGGAGAGCGTCGGGAGACCCAGTACTTC. It translates to CASSVWGLGERRETQYF. The entire variable domain, with the rest obtained from reference TRBV19 and TRBJ2-5, is as follows: DGGITQSPKYLFRKEGQNVTLSCEQNLNHDAMYWYRQDPGQGLRLIYYSQIVNDFQKGDIAEGYSVSREKKESFPLTVTSAQKNPTAFYLCASSVWGLGERRETQYFGPGTRLLVL.

The J gene is TRBJ1-4, the V gene TRBV24-1; a possible D gene is TRBD1 (5 bases). Trimming pared 5 bases from V and 8 bases from J, leaving 11 bases between. Germline CDR1 is KGHDR and CDR2 is SFDVKD. CDR3 length: 13 residues. Written as DNA, the CDR3 is TGTGCCACCAGTGGGCAGGGTGGGGAAAAACTGTTTTTT. Residues: CATSGQGGEKLFF.

This chain uses TRBV11-2 with TRBJ2-6, with D unclear. CDR3 length: 16 residues. The V end lost 5 bases, the J end lost 0 bases, and 11 bases lay between the germline ends. CDR1 and CDR2 (germline): SGHAT, FQNNGV. This CDR3 is CASSASRSSGANVLTF. CDR3 bases: TGTGCCAGCAGCGCCTCTCGGAGCTCTGGGGCCAACGTCCTGACTTTC.

The V and J genes are TRBV20-1 and TRBJ2-5, with D perhaps TRBD1 (6 bases). CDR3 size: 11 residues. Germline V gene data show CDR1 as DFQATT and CDR2 as SNEGSKA (reference sequence). Written as DNA, the CDR3 is TGCAGCGCCCAGGGGCAAGAGACCCAGTACTTC. Translation: CSAQGQETQYF.